The clone carrying this TCR beta chain was recorded many times. The entry originates in a study of T cells after yellow fever vaccination. TCRdb re-called the 5' RACE reads with MiXCR, one entry per CDR3 protein. Among about 75,000 distinct CDR3 sequences listed, around 7% were seen once. The TCR sequence derives from a man aged 18 to 30 who received the YFV17D yellow fever vaccine. Here the sequenced sample was CD8+ T cells sorted from PBMCs, taken 10 to 11 days after the first yellow fever vaccination.

Written as DNA, the CDR3 is TGCGCCAGCAGCCAAGCCCCACAGGGAGATGATCAGCCCCAGCATTTT. Protein: CASSQAPQGDDQPQHF. This sequence joins TRBV4-1 and TRBJ1-5, with D perhaps matching TRBD1 (6 bases). Germline loops: CDR1 MGHRA, CDR2 YSYEKL. V gave up 1 base and J gave up 5 bases, with 15 bases separating them. The CDR3 loop spans 16 amino acids.